This T cell receptor beta chain was recovered during a study of blood T cell repertoires in COVID-19. With 1 base clipped from V and 7 bases from J, the junction kept 5 bases outside the gene matches. CDR3 length equals 14 residues. Germline V gene data show CDR1 as MGHRA and CDR2 as YSYEKL. Data came from immunoSEQ multiplex PCR; TCRdb stores just in-frame clones and leaves some out. The sample holds some 200,000 clones, about 80% seen once. Sequencing input: peripheral blood. The sequence was collected from a human donor with acute or convalescent COVID-19. The donor label of this sample is uncertain. The chain uses TRBV4-1 and TRBJ1-2; 8 nucleotides align to TRBD1. The CDR3 is CASSQAPDRVGYTF. For the CDR3, the DNA is TGCGCCAGCAGCCAAGCCCCGGACAGGGTTGGCTACACCTTC.